This T cell receptor beta chain was recorded in a study of T-cell memory formation after mild COVID-19. V gave up 2 bases and J gave up 3 bases, with 10 bases separating them. The CDR3 totals 14 residues. Germline V lookup: CDR1 SGHAT, CDR2 FQNNGV. On this clonotype: The antigen remains undetermined.

Study-wide findings and caveats: Largely, contracting CD4+ clones fell within CM and EM, and contracting CD8+ clones within EMRA. Day 37-peaking second-wave clones had unconfirmed SARS-CoV-2 specificity.

TCRdb processed the 5' RACE reads anew with MiXCR; each CDR3 protein has one entry. The table has over 300,000 distinct CDR3 sequences, 20% to 25% seen once. The clonotype originates from a man between 18 and 35 years old who had mild COVID-19 (a few samples of this study predate the infection). Cell type and time point are not known. The rearrangement joins TRBV11-2 to TRBJ1-2; D call uncertain. Sequenced input: PBMCs or a T cell subset sorted from them (not recorded which). CDR3 loop: CASSLIPGHYGYTF. CDR3 in DNA: TGTGCCAGCAGCTTAATCCCCGGGCACTATGGCTACACCTTC. The entire variable domain, with the rest obtained from reference TRBV11-2 and TRBJ1-2, is as follows: EAGVAQSPRYKIIEKRQSVAFWCNPISGHATLYWYQQILGQGPKLLIQFQNNGVVDDSQLPKDRFSAERLKGVDSTLKIQPAKLEDSAVYLCASSLIPGHYGYTFGSGTRLTVV.